This T cell receptor beta chain was retrieved from a study of T cells in Graves' hyperthyroidism and ophthalmopathy. This clonotype was recorded at least ten times. Its specificity is unknown. Amplified TCR beta CDR3 regions derived from RNA transcripts. First-round RT-PCR with HTBI primers amplified the TCR CDR3 region. TCRdb reanalysed the multiplex PCR reads using MiXCR and keeps one entry per CDR3 protein. This repertoire shows about 530,000 distinct CDR3 sequences, 17% found once; its top ten account for 17%. The authors obtained PBMCs from more than 8 ml of fresh peripheral blood. Whole-study results and caveats: Ophthalmopathy stood apart from stable hyperthyroidism in a 13 V-J model.

Sequencing was carried out using blood. This receptor was obtained from a woman between 18 and 29 years old with Graves' ophthalmopathy.

Here the CDR3 DNA reads TGTGCCAGCAGTTTAGCGTCAGCGGGCTCCTACGAGCAGTACTTC. Encoded protein: CASSLASAGSYEQYF. The gene calls are TRBV12-3 or TRBV12-4 and TRBJ2-7; a weak D match, TRBD2 (6 bases). V gave up 0 bases and J gave up 0 bases, with 9 bases separating them. The CDR3 spans 15 residues.